This TCR beta chain was documented in a study of T cell responses to AZD1222 COVID-19 vaccine. CDR1 SGHVS and CDR2 FQNEAQ come from the germline V gene. The CDR3 loop spans 13 amino acids. V lost 3 bases and J lost 1, with 7 bases in between. Pooled samples include second doses given at about 4 or 12 weeks. Concerning this clone: Its antigen is not identified.

TCRdb keeps only in-frame clones here, not all; method: immunoSEQ multiplex PCR. Of roughly 180,000 clones in the sample, approximately 89% were seen once. Findings and caveats of the study: CD4 TCRs covered the whole spike, strongest at regions 160-218 and 743-854. Seropositive AZD1222 recipients at baseline numbered only five or six. Researchers took repertoire samples only after the peak T cell response had come.

The chain is built from TRBV7-8 and TRBJ2-7; unclear D gene. The input for sequencing was peripheral blood, taken 28 days after the second AZD1222 dose. The TCR originated in an adult who received the AZD1222 COVID-19 vaccine. The CDR3, as DNA: TGTGCCAGCAGCTTGGTACAGTCCTACGAGCAGTACTTC. Translating it yields CASSLVQSYEQYF.